This is a list of T cell receptor beta chains from one sample in a study of identical twins. TCRdb analysed the 5' RACE reads with MiXCR anew, one entry per CDR3 protein. The table shows 1.5 million to 2 million distinct CDR3 sequences, with under 35% occurring only once. The sample was cord blood. The receptor set was obtained from a newborn girl in good health. Both conserved end residues are part of each CDR3. The order of the fields is V gene, clone size, J gene, D gene, CDR3 DNA, CDR3 protein. D genes are given only for firm matches. Not every row has a clone size; where given, it reads once, few, many or a size class.

TRBV5-1	few	TRBJ2-3	NA	TGCGCCAGCAGGGGAATATGGGATACGCAGTATTTT	CASRGIWDTQYF
TRBV6-1	NA	TRBJ1-4	TRBD1	TGTGCCAGCAGCGGACAGGGATATATTTCAACTAATGAAAAACTGTTTTTT	CASSGQGYISTNEKLFF
TRBV7-9	NA	TRBJ2-2	NA	TGTGCCAGCAGCCCCACTAACAGGGCCGGGGAGCTGTTTTTT	CASSPTNRAGELFF
TRBV12-3/TRBV12-4	NA	TRBJ1-1	NA	TGTGCCAGCTGCCCCTGGGGCCCCAACACTGAAGCTTTCTTT	CASCPWGPNTEAFF
TRBV7-2	NA	TRBJ1-2	NA	TGTGCCAGCAGCTTAATTCCCTCTAACTATGGCTACACCTTC	CASSLIPSNYGYTF
TRBV7-8	few	TRBJ1-5	TRBD1	TGTGCCAGCAGACCGGACAGGGAGAATAATCAGCCCCAGCATTTT	CASRPDRENNQPQHF
TRBV4-2	few	TRBJ1-5	NA	TGTGCCAGCAGCCAAGGGACGCCCTACAATCAGCCCCAGCATTTT	CASSQGTPYNQPQHF
TRBV10-3	few	TRBJ2-1	NA	TGTGCCATCCGGGGGCGGGATGAGCAGTTCTTC	CAIRGRDEQFF
TRBV11-1	few	TRBJ2-1	NA	TGTGCCAGCAGCCAAACCCGTGGACGGAGGGAGTTCTTC	CASSQTRGRREFF
TRBV4-2	NA	TRBJ1-5	NA	TGTGCCAGCAGCCAAGATAAGGGGCCCAATCAGCCCCAGCATTTT	CASSQDKGPNQPQHF
TRBV25-1	NA	TRBJ2-2	NA	TGTGCCAGCAGTGAACGGATAGGAAAAACCGGGGAGCTGTTTTTT	CASSERIGKTGELFF
TRBV6-5	NA	TRBJ1-6	NA	TGTGCCAGCATCCCAGGGCGGTATAATTCACCCCTCCACTTT	CASIPGRYNSPLHF
TRBV20-1	few	TRBJ1-4	TRBD1	TGCAGTGCTAGGACAGGGAGGGGGACAACTAATGAAAAACTGTTTTTT	CSARTGRGTTNEKLFF
TRBV29-1	NA	TRBJ2-7	NA	TGCAGCGTTGGATTCACCTACGAGCGGTACTTC	CSVGFTYERYF
TRBV18	NA	TRBJ2-1	NA	TGTGTCAGCTCACCAGGCAGCCGCTACGAGCAGTTCTTC	CVSSPGSRYEQFF
TRBV13	few	TRBJ2-7	NA	TGTGCCAGCAGCCCTACAGGGTCGGGATCCTACGAGCAGTACTTC	CASSPTGSGSYEQYF
TRBV10-3	few	TRBJ1-6	TRBD1	TGTGCCATCAGTGACCACCGACAGGGCCCCAATTCACCCCTCCACTTT	CAISDHRQGPNSPLHF